These 4 T cell receptor beta chains share one sample of origin, sequenced in a study of tumor-infiltrating lymphocytes in primary liver carcinoma listed by TCRdb under 2017. Without any cell sorting, total RNA and DNA were extracted together from around 18-30 mg of bulk tissue using the AllPrep DNA/RNA mini kit. The sequencing machine was an Illumina HiSeq 2500. TCRbeta-specific cDNA was reverse-transcribed from approximately 500 ng total RNA using a constant-region primer and ProtoScript II reverse transcriptase. The TCRbeta libraries were prepared through three rounds of nested multiplex PCR following a slightly modified ARM-PCR procedure. Multiplex TRBV1-TRBV30 forward primers and a Cbeta reverse primer were used in the first two PCR rounds, each of which was run for 9 to 11 cycles. TCRdb handled the public reads itself, with Q25 trimming in fastp and clone calling in MiXCR, and kept productive beta chains. Each CDR3 protein appears once, grouped with its most common genes and DNA. The sample data list roughly 80,000 distinct CDR3 sequences, and under 75% of these were observed just once. The ten top clones hold less than 30% of the sample.

Sequenced material: tumor-adjacent normal liver tissue. These receptors all come from a man aged 40-49 years with primary liver carcinoma and hepatitis B virus infection.

This clonotype was found many times. This rearrangement joins TRBV6-6 to TRBJ2-7; D might be TRBD1 (6 bases). Germline values: CDR1 MNHNY, CDR2 SVGAGI (reference sequence). The ends were cut back, 4 bases at V and 3 bases at J, with 10 bases in the middle. This CDR3 is built from 13 residues. The DNA for the CDR3 is TGTGCCAGCAGTTCGCAGGGGAACTACGAGCAGTACTTC. This translates into CASSSQGNYEQYF.

In the case of this clonotype: The missing conserved phenylalanine or tryptophan at the end of this CDR3 makes a read error likely. In DNA form, the CDR3 reads TGTGCCAGAAGCTTAGCGGGGGCAACTTCGTCAAGCATAGATACGCAGTATCTT. Translating it yields CARSLAGATSSSIDTQYL. J is TRBJ2-3 and V is TRBV11-2, with TRBD2 matching 9 bases. The CDR3 is 18 amino acids. Germline V gene lookup returns CDR1 SGHAT and CDR2 FQNNGV.

Regarding this clonotype: It is likely a read error, because the conserved phenylalanine at the end of the CDR3 is missing. The chain uses TRBV5-4 and TRBJ2-3, with D perhaps being TRBD1 or TRBD2 (5 bases each). CDR1 is SGHNT and CDR2 is YYREEE in the germline V gene (reference sequence). This CDR3 contains 15 residues. CDR3 DNA sequence: TGTGACAGCAGCTCTCGGGGACGATGGGAAGATACGCAGTATTAT. It translates to CDSSSRGRWEDTQYY.

This clonotype came up a few times. The rearrangement joins TRBV9 to TRBJ2-7; no firm D call. Germline loops: CDR1 SGDLS, CDR2 YYNGEE. V lost 0 bases, J lost 2 bases, and 9 bases lay in between. This CDR3 is 14 amino acids long. The CDR3 bases are TGTGCCAGCAGCGTAGACCTGGGAACCTACGAGCAGTACTTC. This codes for CASSVDLGTYEQYF.